This passage covers 19 T cell receptor beta chains from one sample sequenced in a study of cytomegalovirus exposure and HLA in healthy donors. PCR amplification relied on 60 Vbeta primers (plus 13 Jbeta primers). Sequenced by immunoSEQ multiplex PCR; TCRdb stores in-frame clones only, minus some. The table has 120,000 to 150,000 clones, roughly four fifths seen once; the top ten hold 1.5% to 2%. The sequenced sample was PBMCs. The receptor source for this set is a woman in her thirties or forties in good health and CMV-seronegative.

This rearrangement joins TRBV7-8 to TRBJ2-3, with D tentatively TRBD1 (6 bases). The CDR3 has 15 amino acids. Germline lookup yields CDR1 SGHVS and CDR2 FQNEAQ. V lost 5 bases, J lost 6 bases, and 18 bases lay in between. CDR3 nucleotide sequence: TGTGCCAGCAGCGCCCAGGGGCACACTGCGGATACGCAGTATTTT. Translation gives CASSAQGHTADTQYF.

The chain employs TRBV28 and TRBJ2-2, with a possible D match to TRBD1 (6 bases). CDR1 and CDR2 from the germline V gene are MDHEN and SYDVKM. Trimming removed 7 bases from V and 0 bases from J, with 27 bases in between. The CDR3 covers 20 residues. The CDR3 loop reads CASTWDGWVMDSTNTGELFF. CDR3 DNA: TGTGCCAGCACCTGGGATGGGTGGGTAATGGACAGTACGAACACCGGGGAGCTGTTTTTT.

This chain joins TRBV19 and TRBJ1-1; D may be TRBD1 (6 bases). V was shortened by 4 bases and J by 0 bases, with 9 bases between the two germline ends. From germline, CDR1 is LNHDA and CDR2 SQIVND (reference sequence). The CDR3 spans 14 residues. The CDR3 coding sequence is TGTGCCAGTAGTACAGGGGATATGAACACTGAAGCTTTCTTT. Translated: CASSTGDMNTEAFF.

The chain combines TRBV5-4 with TRBJ1-6; 9 bases are shared with TRBD1. Germline loops: CDR1 SGHNT, CDR2 YYREEE (reference sequence). V was clipped by 1 base and J by 7 bases; unmatched bases: 6. The CDR3 has 16 amino acids. The CDR3 spells CASSLFPTGGNSPLHF. Here the CDR3 DNA reads TGTGCCAGCAGCTTGTTTCCGACAGGGGGAAATTCACCCCTCCACTTT.

This sequence joins TRBV28 and TRBJ2-1; 8 positions match TRBD1. The length of the CDR3 is 14 residues. V shed 5 bases and J 7 bases; nucleotides not matched to a gene: 7. Per germline, CDR1 MDHEN and CDR2 SYDVKM. CDR3 in DNA: TGTGCCAGCAGTCCGCGGGACAGGTGGAATGAGCAGTTCTTC. Protein: CASSPRDRWNEQFF. The whole variable domain, remainder taken from reference TRBV28 and TRBJ2-1, is DVKVTQSSRYLVKRTGEKVFLECVQDMDHENMFWYRQDPGLGLRLIYFSYDVKMKEKGDIPEGYSVSREKKERFSLILESASTNQTSMYLCASSPRDRWNEQFFGPGTRLTVL.

The J gene is TRBJ1-2, the V gene TRBV15; a weak D match, TRBD1 (6 bases). V lost 1 base and J 8 bases, leaving 26 bases between the germline ends. This CDR3 spans 18 amino acids. Looked up from germline, CDR1 is LNHNV and CDR2 is YYDKDF (reference sequence). CDR3 coding DNA: TGTGCCACCAGCAGAGTTTTAGGTCGACAGGCCCATATGAAGGGCTACACCTTC. Translation: CATSRVLGRQAHMKGYTF.

The rearrangement joins TRBV4-2 to TRBJ1-1, with 7 bases aligning to TRBD1. Germline V lookup: CDR1 LGHNA, CDR2 YNFKEQ. This CDR3 spans 17 amino acids. J lost 3 bases, V lost 3 bases, and 13 bases had no gene match. CDR3 DNA sequence: TGTGCCAGCAGCCAGGGAGGACAGGCCCTTGACTACACTGAAGCTTTCTTT. It translates to CASSQGGQALDYTEAFF.

CDR3 amino acids: CASSLQGFPTYEQYF. The CDR3 nucleotides read TGTGCCAGCAGCCTACAGGGTTTCCCCACCTACGAGCAGTACTTC. V is TRBV14 and J is TRBJ2-7, with D possibly matching TRBD1 (6 bases). The CDR3 is 15 residues long. CDR1 is SGHDN, CDR2 FVKESK, per germline. The germline V and J ends were trimmed by 4 bases and 2 bases, with 15 bases remaining between them.

V is TRBV7-2 and J is TRBJ1-4; tentative D call: TRBD1 (6 bases). V was clipped by 5 bases and J by 8 bases, with 18 bases between them. Germline V gene sequence: CDR1 SGHTA, CDR2 FQGNSA. CDR3 length: 15 amino acids. The CDR3 loop reads CASSLYRAGDEKLFF. DNA of the CDR3: TGTGCCAGCAGCCTTTACAGGGCGGGGGACGAAAAACTGTTTTTT. The full variable domain, completed using reference TRBV7-2 and TRBJ1-4, is GAGVSQSPSNKVTEKGKDVELRCDPISGHTALYWYRQSLGQGLEFLIYFQGNSAPDKSGLPSDRFSAERTGGSVSTLTIQRTQQEDSAVYLCASSLYRAGDEKLFFGSGTQLSVL.

The chain employs TRBV7-2 and TRBJ1-2; the match to TRBD1 covers 9 bases. The CDR3 loop spans 14 amino acids. Germline V gene sequence: CDR1 SGHTA, CDR2 FQGNSA. The J segment lost 6 bases and the V segment lost 3 bases, leaving 5 bases of the junction unmatched. CDR3 nucleotide sequence: TGTGCCAGCAGCTTTACAGGGGGCGTAGATGGCTACACCTTC. Amino acids: CASSFTGGVDGYTF.

The sample holds a few counts of this clone. This sequence joins TRBV6-6 and TRBJ1-5, with D uncertain. Per the germline V gene, CDR1 is MNHNY and CDR2 is SVGAGI (reference sequence). V dropped 4 bases and J dropped 6 bases, with 7 bases sitting between them. The CDR3 is 12 amino acids. The CDR3 loop reads CASSLTGQPQHF. The CDR3 nucleotides read TGTGCCAGCAGTTTAACTGGTCAGCCCCAGCATTTT.

The chain carries TRBV30 and TRBJ1-5; 8 bases are shared with TRBD1. The J segment lost 7 bases and the V segment lost 3 bases, leaving 2 bases of the junction unmatched. Germline V lookup: CDR1 GTSNPN, CDR2 SVGIG (reference sequence). The CDR3 extends over 12 amino acids. CDR3 residues: CAWSDRGQPQHF. DNA of the CDR3: TGTGCCTGGAGCGACAGGGGCCAGCCCCAGCATTTT.

J is TRBJ2-1 and V is TRBV5-4; 9 bases agree with TRBD1. The CDR3 is 14 residues long. With 3 bases clipped from V and 7 bases from J, the junction kept 5 bases outside the gene matches. Germline assignment: CDR1 SGHNT and CDR2 YYREEE (reference sequence). CDR3 DNA sequence: TGTGCCAGCAGCTCTGGACAGGGGTGGAATGAGCAGTTCTTC. As protein: CASSSGQGWNEQFF.

The chain uses TRBV19 and TRBJ2-7; the D gene is possibly TRBD2 (6 bases). The germline V and J ends were trimmed by 3 bases and 5 bases, with 14 bases remaining between them. CDR3 length: 14 amino acids. Germline V lookup: CDR1 LNHDA, CDR2 SQIVND (reference sequence). The CDR3 DNA follows: TGTGCCAGTAGTATTGCAGGGACGGGGGACGAGCAGTACTTC. Its translation is CASSIAGTGDEQYF.

V gene TRBV18 combines with J gene TRBJ2-1; 14 nucleotides match TRBD2. The ends lost 3 bases at V and 2 bases at J; junction bases unmatched: 3. The germline CDR1 and CDR2 sequences are KGHSH and LQKENI. There are 17 residues in the CDR3. The CDR3, as DNA: TGTGCCAGCTCACCCCCGGGACTAGCGGGAGCCTACAATGAGCAGTTCTTC. This translates into CASSPPGLAGAYNEQFF.

This clone appeared once. V and J are TRBV6-5 and TRBJ1-1; D is possibly TRBD1 (5 bases). V was cut by 6 bases and J by 1 base, with 12 bases left in between. Germline V CDR1 and CDR2: MNHEY, SVGAGI. The CDR3 covers 14 residues. The CDR3 loop reads CASRLIQGNTEAFF. The CDR3 DNA is TGTGCCAGCAGATTAATCCAGGGGAACACTGAAGCTTTCTTT.

This rearrangement joins TRBV7-3 to TRBJ2-7, with D possibly TRBD2 on 6 matching bases. Germline values: CDR1 SGHTA, CDR2 FQGTGA. The CDR3 loop spans 14 amino acids. V was pared by 4 bases and J by 3 bases, with 13 bases between. In nucleotides, the CDR3 is TGTGCCAGCAGCTACACCGGGACTCTCTACGAGCAGTACTTC. Translating gives CASSYTGTLYEQYF.

This clone showed up just a few times. The chain recombines TRBV19 with TRBJ1-5, with D tentatively TRBD1 (6 bases). From germline, CDR1 is LNHDA and CDR2 SQIVND (reference sequence). The CDR3 is 14 amino acids. V lost 5 bases and J lost 3, with 11 bases in between. CDR3 loop: CASSLYRDNQPQHF. In DNA form, the CDR3 reads TGTGCCAGTAGTCTATACAGGGACAATCAGCCCCAGCATTTT.

The rearrangement uses TRBV4-3 and TRBJ2-3; TRBD1 matches 7 bases. The V segment lost 1 base and the J segment 5 bases; nucleotides outside the gene matches: 9. This CDR3 spans 16 amino acids. Per the germline V gene, CDR1 is LGHNA and CDR2 is YSLEER. CDR3 residues: CASSQAPTGTGDTQYF. The CDR3 DNA is TGCGCCAGCAGCCAAGCCCCGACAGGGACGGGAGATACGCAGTATTTT.